A selection of T cell receptor beta chains follows, all from one sample in a study of blood T cell repertoires in COVID-19. This table comes from immunoSEQ multiplex PCR, and its TCRdb copy is limited to in-frame clones, with some not included. The sample includes under 350,000 clones, approximately 87% of them seen just once. Sequencing input: peripheral blood. These receptors were taken from a man aged 60 to 75 who had recovered from COVID-19. CDR3s include the opening cysteine and the closing phenylalanine or tryptophan. D genes are given only for firm matches. Clone size is not always given. Where it is, it says once, few, many or a class for expanded clones.

J: TRBJ2-7
V: TRBV27
size: -
length: 15
D: TRBD1
CDR3: CASSPSWTGYREQYF
DNA: TGTGCCAGCAGTCCCTCGTGGACAGGGTACCGAGAGCAGTACTTC

J: TRBJ2-7
V: TRBV6-2/TRBV6-3
size: -
length: 16
D: TRBD2
CDR3: CASSYSKRGDFYEQYF
DNA: TGTGCCAGCAGTTACTCGAAACGGGGGGACTTCTACGAGCAGTACTTC

J: TRBJ2-3
V: TRBV5-1
size: -
length: 16
D: TRBD2
CDR3: CASSRGGGAGTDTQYF
DNA: TGCGCCAGCAGCCGGGGCGGGGGAGCGGGCACAGATACGCAGTATTTT

J: TRBJ2-1
V: TRBV4-2
size: -
length: 16
D: TRBD2
CDR3: CASSQEGSGAYNEQFF
DNA: TGTGCCAGCAGCCAAGAGGGTAGCGGGGCCTACAATGAGCAGTTCTTC

J: TRBJ2-2
V: TRBV18
size: -
length: 18
D: TRBD1
CDR3: CASSPEMLGQGIAGELFF
DNA: TGTGCCAGCTCACCAGAGATGCTGGGACAGGGAATCGCCGGGGAGCTGTTTTTT

J: TRBJ2-7
V: TRBV5-1
size: -
length: 14
D: TRBD2
CDR3: CASSLASREAEQYF
DNA: TGCGCCAGCAGCTTGGCCTCGCGGGAGGCCGAGCAGTACTTC

J: TRBJ1-1
V: TRBV6-5
size: many
length: 16
D: -
CDR3: CASSWGHLGVSGEAFF
DNA: TGTGCCAGCAGTTGGGGACACCTCGGCGTCAGCGGTGAAGCTTTCTTT

J: TRBJ2-2
V: TRBV5-1
size: -
length: 15
D: -
CDR3: CASSLQRVDTGELFF
DNA: TGCGCCAGCAGCTTGCAGCGTGTGGACACCGGGGAGCTGTTTTTT

J: TRBJ1-2
V: TRBV6-5
size: -
length: 15
D: TRBD1
CDR3: CASRPRQGTSYGYTF
DNA: TGTGCCAGCAGACCAAGACAGGGGACTTCCTATGGCTACACCTTC

J: TRBJ1-5
V: TRBV28
size: -
length: 14
D: TRBD1
CDR3: CASSTTGGGQPQHF
DNA: TGTGCCAGCAGCACTACAGGGGGCGGTCAGCCCCAGCATTTT

J: TRBJ1-6
V: TRBV10-3
size: -
length: 13
D: -
CDR3: CAISAGQNSPLHF
DNA: TGTGCCATCAGTGCCGGACAGAATTCACCCCTCCACTTT

J: TRBJ1-1
V: TRBV2
size: -
length: 14
D: -
CDR3: CASSDRGWATEAFF
DNA: TGTGCCAGCAGTGACAGGGGTTGGGCCACTGAAGCTTTCTTT

J: TRBJ1-4
V: TRBV19
size: -
length: 14
D: -
CDR3: CASSQGWANEKLFF
DNA: TGTGCCAGTAGCCAGGGGTGGGCTAATGAAAAACTGTTTTTT

J: TRBJ2-2
V: TRBV7-6
size: -
length: 15
D: TRBD2
CDR3: CASSLVAGGIGELFF
DNA: TGTGCCAGCAGCTTAGTAGCGGGAGGGATCGGGGAGCTGTTTTTT

J: TRBJ1-4
V: TRBV6-5
size: -
length: 14
D: -
CDR3: CASSRTVHNEKLFF
DNA: TGTGCCAGCAGCCGGACAGTCCATAATGAAAAACTGTTTTTT

J: TRBJ1-5
V: TRBV7-8
size: -
length: 18
D: TRBD1
CDR3: CASSSSRTGGYSNQPQHF
DNA: TGTGCCAGCAGCTCGAGCCGGACAGGGGGATATAGCAATCAGCCCCAGCATTTT

J: TRBJ2-1
V: TRBV24-1
size: many
length: 16
D: TRBD1
CDR3: CATSDSGTGTYNEQFF
DNA: TGTGCCACCAGTGACTCCGGGACAGGGACCTACAATGAGCAGTTCTTC

J: TRBJ1-1
V: TRBV6-1
size: once
length: 16
D: TRBD1
CDR3: CASSEVGIRTGWEAFF
DNA: TGTGCCAGCAGTGAAGTCGGGATCAGGACAGGATGGGAAGCTTTCTTT

J: TRBJ2-1
V: TRBV6-5
size: -
length: 15
D: TRBD2
CDR3: CASSRTSGKYNEQFF
DNA: TGTGCCAGCAGCCGGACTAGCGGGAAATACAATGAGCAGTTCTTC

J: TRBJ2-3
V: TRBV7-9
size: -
length: 14
D: TRBD2
CDR3: CASSFVAGPDTQYF
DNA: TGTGCCAGCAGCTTTGTAGCGGGACCAGATACGCAGTATTTT

J: TRBJ2-7
V: TRBV3-1/TRBV3-2
size: -
length: 15
D: TRBD2
CDR3: CASSRHGGVMVEQYF
DNA: TGTGCCAGCAGCCGACACGGGGGGGTTATGGTCGAGCAGTACTTC

J: TRBJ1-2
V: TRBV5-1
size: -
length: 14
D: TRBD1
CDR3: CASSFDRAMYGYTF
DNA: TGCGCCAGCAGCTTCGACAGGGCCATGTATGGCTACACCTTC

J: TRBJ1-5
V: TRBV30
size: once
length: 14
D: TRBD1
CDR3: CAWSATGVIQPQHF
DNA: TGTGCCTGGAGCGCAACAGGGGTAATTCAGCCCCAGCATTTT

J: TRBJ2-7
V: TRBV5-1
size: -
length: 11
D: -
CDR3: CASSSFYEQYF
DNA: TGCGCCAGCAGCTCCTTCTACGAGCAGTACTTC

J: TRBJ1-5
V: TRBV28
size: few
length: 15
D: TRBD1
CDR3: CASREDRVRDQPQHF
DNA: TGTGCCAGCAGGGAGGACAGGGTGCGGGATCAGCCCCAGCATTTT

J: TRBJ1-5
V: TRBV18
size: -
length: 15
D: -
CDR3: CASSPGRPLRQPQHF
DNA: TGTGCCAGCTCACCAGGCAGGCCTTTACGCCAGCCCCAGCATTTT

J: TRBJ1-2
V: TRBV3-1/TRBV3-2
size: -
length: 12
D: TRBD1
CDR3: CASSLARTGPSF
DNA: TGTGCCAGCAGCCTTGCCCGGACAGGGCCCTCCTTC

J: TRBJ2-6
V: TRBV7-8
size: once
length: 21
D: -
CDR3: CASSYPIGRREPSSGANVLTF
DNA: TGTGCCAGCAGCTACCCGATCGGGCGCCGGGAGCCCAGCTCTGGGGCCAACGTCCTGACTTTC

J: TRBJ2-1
V: TRBV7-2
size: -
length: 14
D: -
CDR3: CASSPGGGLVEQFF
DNA: TGTGCCAGCAGCCCAGGAGGAGGGTTGGTTGAGCAGTTCTTC

J: TRBJ2-3
V: TRBV11-3
size: -
length: 17
D: -
CDR3: CASSPGVGAGAGDTQYF
DNA: TGTGCCAGCAGCCCCGGTGTAGGAGCTGGCGCGGGAGATACGCAGTATTTT

J: TRBJ2-1
V: TRBV7-6
size: -
length: 15
D: TRBD2
CDR3: CASSPRSGSKNEQFF
DNA: TGTGCCAGCAGCCCCCGGAGCGGGAGTAAGAATGAGCAGTTCTTC

J: TRBJ1-5
V: TRBV19
size: -
length: 13
D: -
CDR3: CASSRGVRQPQHF
DNA: TGTGCCAGTAGTAGGGGGGTGCGGCAGCCCCAGCATTTT

J: TRBJ1-2
V: TRBV4-2
size: -
length: 14
D: -
CDR3: CASSQDRAGAGYTF
DNA: TGTGCCAGCAGCCAAGATAGGGCAGGGGCTGGCTACACCTTC

J: TRBJ1-1
V: TRBV19
size: -
length: 18
D: TRBD1
CDR3: CASSLTTRDRGLKTEAFF
DNA: TGTGCCAGTAGTTTAACTACCCGGGACAGGGGGCTGAAAACTGAAGCTTTCTTT

J: TRBJ2-1
V: TRBV19
size: -
length: 15
D: -
CDR3: CASSILAITYNEQFF
DNA: TGTGCCAGTAGTATCCTAGCCATTACCTACAATGAGCAGTTCTTC

J: TRBJ2-7
V: TRBV7-2
size: -
length: 15
D: -
CDR3: CASSFAAGNYYEQYF
DNA: TGTGCCAGCAGCTTCGCGGCGGGAAATTACTACGAGCAGTACTTC

J: TRBJ2-1
V: TRBV11-2
size: -
length: 15
D: -
CDR3: CASSLSTSSYNEQFF
DNA: TGTGCCAGCAGCTTATCGACTAGCTCCTACAATGAGCAGTTCTTC

J: TRBJ1-2
V: TRBV4-2
size: -
length: 15
D: -
CDR3: CASSQTGLTNYGYTF
DNA: TGTGCCAGCAGCCAAACGGGTCTGACTAACTATGGCTACACCTTC

J: TRBJ2-7
V: TRBV15
size: -
length: 15
D: TRBD2
CDR3: CATSLRTSGSGEQYF
DNA: TGTGCCACCAGCTTACGGACTAGCGGGAGTGGCGAGCAGTACTTC

J: TRBJ2-6
V: TRBV5-4
size: -
length: 15
D: TRBD1
CDR3: CASTRQGAGANVLTF
DNA: TGTGCCAGCACTCGACAGGGGGCCGGGGCCAACGTCCTGACTTTC

J: TRBJ1-1
V: TRBV2
size: -
length: 13
D: -
CDR3: CASSLKTSAEAFF
DNA: TGTGCCAGCAGTCTCAAGACTTCGGCTGAAGCTTTCTTT

J: TRBJ1-6
V: TRBV7-6
size: few
length: 15
D: -
CDR3: CASSLGQGLNSPLHF
DNA: TGTGCCAGCAGCTTAGGTCAGGGGCTCAATTCACCCCTCCACTTT

J: TRBJ1-1
V: TRBV9
size: -
length: 16
D: TRBD1
CDR3: CASSVDAGTGVWGAFF
DNA: TGTGCCAGCAGCGTAGATGCCGGGACAGGGGTTTGGGGAGCTTTCTTT

J: TRBJ2-5
V: TRBV5-4
size: -
length: 14
D: TRBD1
CDR3: CASSLRTGAETQYF
DNA: TGTGCCAGCAGCTTAAGGACAGGGGCGGAGACCCAGTACTTC

J: TRBJ2-1
V: TRBV2
size: -
length: 15
D: -
CDR3: CASSEGQDSYNEQFF
DNA: TGTGCCAGCAGTGAAGGGCAGGACTCCTACAATGAGCAGTTCTTC

J: TRBJ2-5
V: TRBV5-4
size: -
length: 16
D: -
CDR3: CASSLVGVQTQETQYF
DNA: TGTGCCAGCAGCCTGGTGGGAGTCCAGACCCAAGAGACCCAGTACTTC

J: TRBJ2-7
V: TRBV28
size: -
length: 13
D: -
CDR3: CASTPGGRDEQYF
DNA: TGTGCCAGCACCCCTGGGGGCCGAGACGAGCAGTACTTC

J: TRBJ2-7
V: TRBV5-1
size: -
length: 15
D: TRBD1
CDR3: CASSSRQGSIYEQYF
DNA: TGCGCCAGCAGCTCCAGACAGGGGTCTATTTACGAGCAGTACTTC

J: TRBJ1-6
V: TRBV11-2
size: -
length: 18
D: -
CDR3: CASSLSLHRSSYNSPLHF
DNA: TGTGCCAGCAGCTTATCCCTTCACAGAAGCTCCTATAATTCACCCCTCCACTTT

J: TRBJ2-1
V: TRBV2
size: -
length: 14
D: TRBD2
CDR3: CASSGTSGRGEQFF
DNA: TGTGCCAGCAGTGGGACTAGCGGGAGAGGTGAGCAGTTCTTC

J: TRBJ2-2
V: TRBV9
size: -
length: 18
D: -
CDR3: CASSVELVGARDTGELFF
DNA: TGTGCCAGCAGCGTAGAGCTCGTGGGGGCGCGGGACACCGGGGAGCTGTTTTTT

J: TRBJ2-2
V: TRBV6-5
size: -
length: 14
D: TRBD1
CDR3: CASSGRGRSGELFF
DNA: TGTGCCAGCAGCGGCAGGGGGCGATCCGGGGAGCTGTTTTTT

J: TRBJ2-1
V: TRBV9
size: -
length: 19
D: TRBD2
CDR3: CASSPPRAGSSGKFGEQFF
DNA: TGTGCCAGCAGCCCCCCCAGGGCGGGCTCTAGCGGGAAATTTGGCGAGCAGTTCTTC

J: TRBJ2-1
V: TRBV5-4
size: -
length: 16
D: TRBD1
CDR3: CASSLGGTGGWNEQFF
DNA: TGTGCCAGCAGCTTGGGAGGGACAGGGGGCTGGAATGAGCAGTTCTTC

J: TRBJ2-7
V: TRBV10-2
size: few
length: 16
D: TRBD2
CDR3: CASSISGRALSYEQYF
DNA: TGCGCCAGCAGCATCAGCGGGAGGGCCCTCTCCTACGAGCAGTACTTC

J: TRBJ2-1
V: TRBV27
size: -
length: 15
D: TRBD2
CDR3: CASSPSGPSYNEQFF
DNA: TGTGCCAGCAGTCCTAGCGGGCCTTCCTACAATGAGCAGTTCTTC

J: TRBJ1-1
V: TRBV5-1
size: -
length: 14
D: -
CDR3: CASSLGAMNTEAFF
DNA: TGCGCCAGCAGCTTGGGAGCCATGAACACTGAAGCTTTCTTT